What follows is one T cell receptor (beta chain) and its context. No antigen is known for it. Alongside a J-beta primer mix, a sample-barcoded 5' primer served in a second PCR lasting roughly 6 to 12 cycles. TCRdb re-analysed the 5' RACE reads in MiXCR, keeping a single row per CDR3 protein. The table has roughly 2 million distinct CDR3 sequences, roughly 49% seen once; the top ten hold less than 2.5%. This sample was taken from a study of blood T cells in healthy people across ages. After removal of 0 bases from V and 5 bases from J, the junction contained 8 bases not matched to a gene. The CDR3 is 16 residues long. Germline V gene sequence: CDR1 MGHRA, CDR2 YSYEKL. Study findings and constraints: Measured against age, TCR beta diversity per million T cells decreased in a roughly linear manner. Underestimates were what the diversity estimates from one million T cells were considered to be.

Sequencing was carried out using blood. The sequence was collected from a middle-aged woman in good health. The chain carries TRBV4-1 and TRBJ2-5; 8 nucleotides agree with TRBD1. CDR3 nucleotide sequence: TGCGCCAGCAGCCAAGATCTCGGGCAGGGGGCCGAGACCCAGTACTTC. Its protein product is CASSQDLGQGAETQYF.